One sample yielded the 7 T cell receptor beta chains listed below, sequenced in a study of T cells in localized non-small cell lung cancer. Sequenced by immunoSEQ multiplex PCR; TCRdb stores in-frame clones only, minus some. The table shows 23,000 or so clones, with 80% to 95% occurring only once. The material was peripheral blood, obtained before any cancer treatment. The receptors here all came from a woman aged 35 to 70 with stage I lung adenocarcinoma.

V usage is TRBV28 and J usage is TRBJ2-7, with unresolved D. Germline V lookup: CDR1 MDHEN, CDR2 SYDVKM. The CDR3 is made up of 9 amino acids. Trimming cost V 4 bases and J 12 bases, with 7 bases left between them. The DNA of the CDR3 is TGTGCCAGCAGTTCCCCGCCGTACTTC. Its translation: CASSSPPYF.

V is TRBV7-9 and J is TRBJ1-1; no clear D gene. This CDR3 spans 13 amino acids. Germline V gene lookup returns CDR1 SEHNR and CDR2 FQNEAQ (reference sequence). V was trimmed by 0 bases and J by 6 bases, leaving 8 bases between them. This CDR3 is CASSLAIEPEAFF. Here the CDR3 DNA reads TGTGCCAGCAGCTTAGCGATCGAGCCTGAAGCTTTCTTT.

The chain is built from TRBV6-5 and TRBJ1-2; TRBD1 aligns across 8 bases. The CDR3 loop spans 15 amino acids. From germline, CDR1 is MNHEY and CDR2 SVGAGI. Losses at the gene ends were 7 bases for V and 4 bases for J; bases not matched to a gene: 11. Here the CDR3 DNA reads TGTGCCAGCAACACAACCGGGACAGGCCTCTATGGCTACACCTTC. Encoded protein: CASNTTGTGLYGYTF.

In this sample, this clone turned up a few times. The chain uses TRBV7-9 and TRBJ2-1, with TRBD1 identical over 8 bases. This CDR3 is built from 12 residues. Germline V gene lookup returns CDR1 SEHNR and CDR2 FQNEAQ (reference sequence). Trimming took 4 bases from V and 16 from J; bases not matched to a gene: 9. Here the CDR3 reads CASSSLGTGLFF. As DNA, the CDR3 is TGTGCCAGCAGCTCTCTTGGGACAGGCCTATTCTTC.

V and J are TRBV19 and TRBJ2-7, with 10 bases fitting TRBD1. This CDR3 region has 15 residues. V shed 5 bases and J 6 bases; nucleotides not matched to a gene: 10. Germline V CDR1 and CDR2: LNHDA, SQIVND (reference sequence). The CDR3 nucleotides are TGTGCCAGTAGTCGGACCGGGACAGGGGAGTTCGAGCAGTACTTC. Amino acids: CASSRTGTGEFEQYF.

V gene TRBV28 combines with J gene TRBJ1-5; no firm D call. The CDR3 is 13 amino acids. V lost 4 bases, J lost 10 bases, and 14 bases lay in between. Germline V gene data show CDR1 as MDHEN and CDR2 as SYDVKM. The CDR3 sequence: CASSSPTQPPQHF. The CDR3 nucleotides are TGTGCCAGCAGTTCCCCAACCCAACCCCCCCAGCATTTT.

V and J are TRBV15 and TRBJ2-4; 7 nucleotides match TRBD2. CDR3 length: 19 amino acids. Germline V gene data show CDR1 as LNHNV and CDR2 as YYDKDF (reference sequence). The J segment lost 1 base and the V segment lost 10 bases, leaving 22 bases of the junction unmatched. The CDR3 bases are TGTGCCATCACAGGAGGTTGGCGGGAGCTGGTGGTGGCCAAAAACATTCAGTACTTC. This translates into CAITGGWRELVVAKNIQYF. Variable domain in full (rest from reference TRBV15 and TRBJ2-4): DAMVIQNPRYQVTQFGKPVTLSCSQTLNHNVMYWYQQKSSQAPKLLFHYYDKDFNNEADTPDNFQSRRPNTSFCFLDIRSPGLGDTAMYLCAITGGWRELVVAKNIQYFGAGTRLSVL.